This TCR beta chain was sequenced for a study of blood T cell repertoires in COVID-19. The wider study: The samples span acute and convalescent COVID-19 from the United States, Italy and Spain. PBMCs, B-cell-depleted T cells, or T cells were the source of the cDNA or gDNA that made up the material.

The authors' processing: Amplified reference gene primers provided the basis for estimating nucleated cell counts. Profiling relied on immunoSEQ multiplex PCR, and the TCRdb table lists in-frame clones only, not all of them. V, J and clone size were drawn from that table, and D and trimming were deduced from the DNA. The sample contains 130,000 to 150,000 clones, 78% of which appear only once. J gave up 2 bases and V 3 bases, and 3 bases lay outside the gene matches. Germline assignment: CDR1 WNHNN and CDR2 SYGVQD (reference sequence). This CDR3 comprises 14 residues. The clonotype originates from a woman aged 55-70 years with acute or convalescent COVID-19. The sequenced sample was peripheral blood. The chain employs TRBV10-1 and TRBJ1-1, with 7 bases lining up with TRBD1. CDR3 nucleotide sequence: TGCGCCAGCAGTGAAAGGGACAGAAACACTGAAGCTTTCTTT. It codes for CASSERDRNTEAFF.